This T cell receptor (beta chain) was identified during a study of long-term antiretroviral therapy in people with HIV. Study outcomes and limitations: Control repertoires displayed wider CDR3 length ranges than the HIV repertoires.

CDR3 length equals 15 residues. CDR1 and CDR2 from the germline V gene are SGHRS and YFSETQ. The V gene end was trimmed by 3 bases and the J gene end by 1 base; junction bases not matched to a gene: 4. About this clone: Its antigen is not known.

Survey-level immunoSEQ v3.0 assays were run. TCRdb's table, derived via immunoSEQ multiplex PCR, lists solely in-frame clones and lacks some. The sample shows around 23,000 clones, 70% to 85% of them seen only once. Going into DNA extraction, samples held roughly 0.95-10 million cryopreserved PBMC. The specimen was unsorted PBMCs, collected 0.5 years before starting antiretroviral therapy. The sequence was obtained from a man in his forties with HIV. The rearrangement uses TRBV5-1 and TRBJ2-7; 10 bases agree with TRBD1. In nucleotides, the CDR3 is TGCGCCAGCAGCTCCCGGGACAGGGGTTCCTACGAGCAGTACTTC. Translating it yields CASSSRDRGSYEQYF.